This T cell receptor beta chain comes out of a study of cytomegalovirus exposure and HLA in healthy donors. Study-level results: Equally common other TCR beta chains were less clonally expanded than HLA-associated ones, a later analysis found.

V lost 5 bases, J lost 8 bases, and 9 bases stayed unmatched. This CDR3 is 14 amino acids long. From germline, CDR1 is SGHVS and CDR2 FNYEAQ. This clone was counted only a few times. What it binds is not known. 60 Vbeta and 13 Jbeta primers were used in PCR. TCRdb keeps only in-frame clones here, not all; method: immunoSEQ multiplex PCR. The table shows roughly 200,000 clones, with approximately 11% occurring only once. The receptor comes from a man over 45 in good health and CMV-seropositive. Sequencing was performed on PBMCs. The V and J genes are TRBV7-6 and TRBJ2-3; 8 bases agree with TRBD2. As DNA, the CDR3 is TGTGCCAGCAGCCTTAGCGGGGTTCATGGTACGCAGTATTTT. Translating it yields CASSLSGVHGTQYF.